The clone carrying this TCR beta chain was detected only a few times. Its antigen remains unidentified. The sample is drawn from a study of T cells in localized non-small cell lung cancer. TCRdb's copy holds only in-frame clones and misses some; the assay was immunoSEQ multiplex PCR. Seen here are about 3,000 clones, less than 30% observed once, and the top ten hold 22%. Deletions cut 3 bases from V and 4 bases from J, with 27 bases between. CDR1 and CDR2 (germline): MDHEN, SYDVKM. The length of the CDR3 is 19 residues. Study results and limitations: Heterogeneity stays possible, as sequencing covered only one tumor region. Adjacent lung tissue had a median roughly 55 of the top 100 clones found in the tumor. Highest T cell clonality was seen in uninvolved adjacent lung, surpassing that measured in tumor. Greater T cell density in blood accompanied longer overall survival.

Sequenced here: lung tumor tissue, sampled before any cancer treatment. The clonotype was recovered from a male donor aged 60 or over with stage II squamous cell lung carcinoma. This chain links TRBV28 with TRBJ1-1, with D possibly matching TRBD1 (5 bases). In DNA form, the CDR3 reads TGTGCCAGCAGTTTCCTTGATCTTGTGGGGGGAACCAGGCGCACTGAAGCTTTCTTT. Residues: CASSFLDLVGGTRRTEAFF.